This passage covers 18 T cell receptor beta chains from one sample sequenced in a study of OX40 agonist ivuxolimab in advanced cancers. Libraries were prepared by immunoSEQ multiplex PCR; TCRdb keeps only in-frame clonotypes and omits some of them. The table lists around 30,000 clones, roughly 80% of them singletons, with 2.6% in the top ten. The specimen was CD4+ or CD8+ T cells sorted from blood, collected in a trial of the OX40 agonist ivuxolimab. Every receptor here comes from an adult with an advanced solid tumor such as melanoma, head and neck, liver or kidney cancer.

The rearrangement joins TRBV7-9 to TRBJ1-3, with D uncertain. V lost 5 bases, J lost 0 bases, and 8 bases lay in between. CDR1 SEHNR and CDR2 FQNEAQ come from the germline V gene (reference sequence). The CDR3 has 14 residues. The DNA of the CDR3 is TGTGCCAGCAGCCCCGCGGGCTCTGGAAACACCATATATTTT. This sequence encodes CASSPAGSGNTIYF.

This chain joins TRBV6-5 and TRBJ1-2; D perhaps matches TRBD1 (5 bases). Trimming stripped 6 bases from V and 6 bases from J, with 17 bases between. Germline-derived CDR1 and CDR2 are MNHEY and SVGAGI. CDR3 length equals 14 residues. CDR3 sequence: CASREHGTVHGYTF. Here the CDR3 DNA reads TGTGCCAGCAGGGAGCACGGGACTGTCCATGGCTACACCTTC.

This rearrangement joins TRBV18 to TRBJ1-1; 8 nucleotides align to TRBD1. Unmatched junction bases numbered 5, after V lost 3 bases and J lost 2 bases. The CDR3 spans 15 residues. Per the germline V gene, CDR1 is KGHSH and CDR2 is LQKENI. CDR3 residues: CASSPGTGGNTEAFF. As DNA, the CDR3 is TGTGCCAGCTCACCGGGGACAGGCGGTAACACTGAAGCTTTCTTT.

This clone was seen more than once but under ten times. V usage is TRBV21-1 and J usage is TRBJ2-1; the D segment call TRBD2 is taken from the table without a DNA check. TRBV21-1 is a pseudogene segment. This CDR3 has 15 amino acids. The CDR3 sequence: CASIPLRTSGNEQFF. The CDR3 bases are TGTGCCAGCATCCCACTTCGGACTAGCGGAAATGAGCAGTTCTTC.

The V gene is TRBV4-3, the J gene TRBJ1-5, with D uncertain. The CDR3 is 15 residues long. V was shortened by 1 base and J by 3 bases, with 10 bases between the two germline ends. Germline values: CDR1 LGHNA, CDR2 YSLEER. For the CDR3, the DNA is TGCGCCAGCAGCCAAGTCTACGGGGACAATCAGCCCCAGCATTTT. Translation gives CASSQVYGDNQPQHF.

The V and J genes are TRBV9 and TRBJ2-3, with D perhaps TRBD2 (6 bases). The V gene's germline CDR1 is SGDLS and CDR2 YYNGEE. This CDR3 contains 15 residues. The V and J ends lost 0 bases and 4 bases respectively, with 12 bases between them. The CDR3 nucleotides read TGTGCCAGCAGCGTAGGTAGCGGTGGCTCAGATACGCAGTATTTT. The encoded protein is CASSVGSGGSDTQYF.

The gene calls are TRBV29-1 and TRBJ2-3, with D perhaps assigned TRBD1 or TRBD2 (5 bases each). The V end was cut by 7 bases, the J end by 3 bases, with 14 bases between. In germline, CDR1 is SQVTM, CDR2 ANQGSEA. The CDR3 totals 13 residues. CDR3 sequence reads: CSATGTATDTQYF. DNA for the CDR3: TGCAGCGCAACCGGGACGGCTACAGATACGCAGTATTTT.

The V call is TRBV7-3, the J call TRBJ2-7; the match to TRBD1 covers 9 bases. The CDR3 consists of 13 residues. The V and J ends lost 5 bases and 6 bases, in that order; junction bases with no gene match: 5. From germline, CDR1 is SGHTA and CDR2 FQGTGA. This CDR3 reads CASSRDRAGEQYF. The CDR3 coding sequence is TGTGCCAGCAGCCGGGACAGGGCGGGCGAGCAGTACTTC.

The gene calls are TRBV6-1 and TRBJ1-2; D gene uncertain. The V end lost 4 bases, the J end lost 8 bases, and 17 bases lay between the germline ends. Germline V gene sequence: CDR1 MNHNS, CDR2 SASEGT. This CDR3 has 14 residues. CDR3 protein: CASSVISTQRGYTF. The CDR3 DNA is TGTGCCAGCAGTGTAATAAGTACGCAGAGGGGCTACACCTTC.

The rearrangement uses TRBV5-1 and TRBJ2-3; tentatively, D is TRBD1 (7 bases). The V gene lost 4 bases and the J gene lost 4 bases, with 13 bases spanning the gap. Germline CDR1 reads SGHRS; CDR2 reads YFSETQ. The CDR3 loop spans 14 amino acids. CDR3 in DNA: TGCGCCAGCAGCGGCAGGGGGGCATCAGATACGCAGTATTTT. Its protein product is CASSGRGASDTQYF.

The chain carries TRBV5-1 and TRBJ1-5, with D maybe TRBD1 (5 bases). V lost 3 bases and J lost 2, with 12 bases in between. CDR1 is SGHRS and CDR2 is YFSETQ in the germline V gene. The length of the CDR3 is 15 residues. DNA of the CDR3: TGCGCCAGCAGCTGCCAGGGAATTTGCAATCAGCCCCAGCATTTT. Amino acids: CASSCQGICNQPQHF.

The CDR3 DNA reads TGTGCCAGTAGTCCGGGACAGGCCTCTGGAAACACCATATATTTT. Its translation: CASSPGQASGNTIYF. The genes are TRBV19 and TRBJ1-3; 8 bases map to TRBD1. Germline-derived CDR1 and CDR2 are LNHDA and SQIVND (reference sequence). The CDR3 loop spans 15 amino acids. J gave up 0 bases and V 5 bases, and 3 bases lay outside the gene matches.

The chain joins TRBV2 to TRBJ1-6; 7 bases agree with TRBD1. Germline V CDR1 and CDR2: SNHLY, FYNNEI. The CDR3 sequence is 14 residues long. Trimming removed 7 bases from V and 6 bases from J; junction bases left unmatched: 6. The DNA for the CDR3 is TGTGCCAGCACGACAGGGCTGACTAATTCACCCCTCCACTTT. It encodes CASTTGLTNSPLHF.

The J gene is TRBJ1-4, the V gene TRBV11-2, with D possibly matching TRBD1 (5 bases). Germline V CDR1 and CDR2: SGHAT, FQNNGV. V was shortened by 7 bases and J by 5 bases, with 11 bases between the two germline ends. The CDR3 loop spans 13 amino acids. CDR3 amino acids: CASTPNRNEKLFF. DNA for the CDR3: TGTGCCAGCACCCCGAACAGGAATGAAAAACTGTTTTTT.

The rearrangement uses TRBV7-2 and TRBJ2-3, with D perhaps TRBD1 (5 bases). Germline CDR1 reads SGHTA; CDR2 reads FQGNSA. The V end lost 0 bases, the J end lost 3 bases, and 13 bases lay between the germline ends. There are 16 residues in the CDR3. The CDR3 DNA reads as TGTGCCAGCAGCTTAGCAGGGGCTTCGTGGACAGATACGCAGTATTTT. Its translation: CASSLAGASWTDTQYF.

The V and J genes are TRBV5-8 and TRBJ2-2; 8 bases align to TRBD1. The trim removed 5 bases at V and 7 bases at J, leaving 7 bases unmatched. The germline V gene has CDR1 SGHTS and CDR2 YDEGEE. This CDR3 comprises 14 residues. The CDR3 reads CASRVTGDFGELFF. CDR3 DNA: TGTGCCAGCAGGGTGACAGGGGATTTCGGGGAGCTGTTTTTT. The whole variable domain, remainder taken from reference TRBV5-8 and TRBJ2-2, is EAGVTQSPTHLIKTRGQQATLRCSPISGHTSVYWYQQALGLGLQFLLWYDEGEERNRGNFPPRFSGRQFPNYSSELNVNALELEDSALYLCASRVTGDFGELFFGEGSRLTVL.

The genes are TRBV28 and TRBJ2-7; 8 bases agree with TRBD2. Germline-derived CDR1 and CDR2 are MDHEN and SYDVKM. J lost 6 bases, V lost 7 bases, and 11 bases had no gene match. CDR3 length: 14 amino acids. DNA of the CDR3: TGTGCCAGCAAAACTTCGGGGGGGCCACGCGAGCAGTACTTC. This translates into CASKTSGGPREQYF.

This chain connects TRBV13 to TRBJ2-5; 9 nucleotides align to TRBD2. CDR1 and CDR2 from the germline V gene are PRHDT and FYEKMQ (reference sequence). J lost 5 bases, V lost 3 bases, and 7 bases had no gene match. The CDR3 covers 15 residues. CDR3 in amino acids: CASSFSGSGFETQYF. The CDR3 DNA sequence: TGTGCCAGCAGCTTTAGCGGGAGTGGGTTTGAGACCCAGTACTTC.